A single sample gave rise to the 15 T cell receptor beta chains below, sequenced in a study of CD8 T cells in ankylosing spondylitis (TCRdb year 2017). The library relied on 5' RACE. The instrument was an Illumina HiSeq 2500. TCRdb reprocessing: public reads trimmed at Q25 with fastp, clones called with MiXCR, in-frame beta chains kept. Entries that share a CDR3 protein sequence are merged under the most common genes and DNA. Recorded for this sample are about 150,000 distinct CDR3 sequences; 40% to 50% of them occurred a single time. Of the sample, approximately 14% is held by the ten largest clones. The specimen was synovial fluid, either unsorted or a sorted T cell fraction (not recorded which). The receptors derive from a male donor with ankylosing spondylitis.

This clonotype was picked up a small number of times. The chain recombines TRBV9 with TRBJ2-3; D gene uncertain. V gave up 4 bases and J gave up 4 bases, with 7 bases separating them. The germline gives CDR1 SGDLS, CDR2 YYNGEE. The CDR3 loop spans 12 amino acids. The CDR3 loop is CASSSRADTQYF. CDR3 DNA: TGTGCCAGCAGCTCCAGAGCAGATACGCAGTATTTT.

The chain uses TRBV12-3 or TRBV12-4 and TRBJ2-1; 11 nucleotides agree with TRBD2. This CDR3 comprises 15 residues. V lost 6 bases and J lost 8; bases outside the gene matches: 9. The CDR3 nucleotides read TGTGCCAGCAGGGTTACTAGCGGGAGTACCTATGAGCAGTTCTTC. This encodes CASRVTSGSTYEQFF.

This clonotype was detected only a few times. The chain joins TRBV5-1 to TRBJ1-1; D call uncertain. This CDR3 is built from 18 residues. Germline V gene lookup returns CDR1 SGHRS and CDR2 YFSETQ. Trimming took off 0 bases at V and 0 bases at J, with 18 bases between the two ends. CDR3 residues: CASSLARRDFGMNTEAFF. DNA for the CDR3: TGCGCCAGCAGCTTGGCCCGGCGGGATTTTGGGATGAACACTGAAGCTTTCTTT. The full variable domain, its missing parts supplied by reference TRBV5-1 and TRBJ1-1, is KAGVTQTPRYLIKTRGQQVTLSCSPISGHRSVSWYQQTPGQGLQFLFEYFSETQRNKGNFPGRFSGRQFSNSRSEMNVSTLELGDSALYLCASSLARRDFGMNTEAFFGQGTRLTVV.

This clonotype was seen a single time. The CDR3 sequence: CSARDYPYNEQFF. The CDR3 DNA reads TGCAGTGCTAGAGACTACCCCTACAATGAGCAGTTCTTC. V is TRBV20-1 and J is TRBJ2-1; no clear D gene. With 0 bases removed from V and 2 bases from J, the gap between germline ends came to 5 bases. This CDR3 is built from 13 residues. CDR1 and CDR2 from the germline V gene are DFQATT and SNEGSKA (reference sequence).

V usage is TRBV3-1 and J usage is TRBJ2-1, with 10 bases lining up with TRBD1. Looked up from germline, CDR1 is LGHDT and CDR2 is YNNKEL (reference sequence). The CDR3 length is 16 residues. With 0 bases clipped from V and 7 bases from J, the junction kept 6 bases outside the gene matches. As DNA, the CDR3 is TGTGCCAGCAGCCAAGATCCGGACAGGGGGTTAAATGAGCAGTTCTTC. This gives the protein CASSQDPDRGLNEQFF.

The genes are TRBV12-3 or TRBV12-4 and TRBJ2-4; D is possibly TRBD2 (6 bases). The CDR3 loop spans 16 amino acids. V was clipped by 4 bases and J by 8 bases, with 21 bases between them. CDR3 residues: CASSSSPWGVVDIQYF. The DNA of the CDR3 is TGTGCCAGCAGTTCCTCCCCTTGGGGGGTTGTTGACATTCAGTACTTC.

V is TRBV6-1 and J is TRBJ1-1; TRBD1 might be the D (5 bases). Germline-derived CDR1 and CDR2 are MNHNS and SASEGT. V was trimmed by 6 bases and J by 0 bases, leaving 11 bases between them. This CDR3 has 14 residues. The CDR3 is CASSLTAMNTEAFF. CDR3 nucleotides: TGTGCCAGCAGCTTGACAGCCATGAACACTGAAGCTTTCTTT.

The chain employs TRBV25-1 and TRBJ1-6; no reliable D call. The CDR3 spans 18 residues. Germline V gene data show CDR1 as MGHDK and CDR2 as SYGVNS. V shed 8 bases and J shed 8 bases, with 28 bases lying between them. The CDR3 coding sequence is TGTGCCAGCGGAGATTCGGGCAGGACCGGGCAGGTGGATTCACCCCTCCACTTT. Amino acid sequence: CASGDSGRTGQVDSPLHF.

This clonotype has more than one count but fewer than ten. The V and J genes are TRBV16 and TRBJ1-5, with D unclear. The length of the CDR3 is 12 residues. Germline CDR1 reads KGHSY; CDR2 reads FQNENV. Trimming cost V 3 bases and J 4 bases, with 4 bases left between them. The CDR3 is CASSHPNQPQHF. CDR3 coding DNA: TGTGCCAGCAGCCACCCTAATCAGCCCCAGCATTTT.

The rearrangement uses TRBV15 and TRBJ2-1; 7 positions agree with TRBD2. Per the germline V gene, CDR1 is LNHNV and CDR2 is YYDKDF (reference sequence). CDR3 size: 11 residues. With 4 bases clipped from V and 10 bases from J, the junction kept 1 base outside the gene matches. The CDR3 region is CATSNSGEQFF. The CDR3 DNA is TGTGCCACCAGCAATAGCGGGGAGCAGTTCTTC. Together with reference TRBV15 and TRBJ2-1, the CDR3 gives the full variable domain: DAMVIQNPRYQVTQFGKPVTLSCSQTLNHNVMYWYQQKSSQAPKLLFHYYDKDFNNEADTPDNFQSRRPNTSFCFLDIRSPGLGDTAMYLCATSNSGEQFFGPGTRLTVL.

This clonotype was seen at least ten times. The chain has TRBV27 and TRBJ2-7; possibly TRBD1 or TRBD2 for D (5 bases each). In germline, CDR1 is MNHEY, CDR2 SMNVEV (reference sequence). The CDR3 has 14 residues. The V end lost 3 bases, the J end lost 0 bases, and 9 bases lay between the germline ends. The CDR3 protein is CASSLGPDSYEQYF. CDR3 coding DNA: TGTGCCAGCAGTTTGGGACCCGACTCCTACGAGCAGTACTTC.

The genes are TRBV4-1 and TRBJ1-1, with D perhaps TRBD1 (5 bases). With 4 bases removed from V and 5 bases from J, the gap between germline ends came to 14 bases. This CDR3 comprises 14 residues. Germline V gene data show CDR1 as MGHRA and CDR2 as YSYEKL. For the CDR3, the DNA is TGCGCCAGCAGCCTTCTTGGGGGGATAACTGAAGCTTTCTTT. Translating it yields CASSLLGGITEAFF.

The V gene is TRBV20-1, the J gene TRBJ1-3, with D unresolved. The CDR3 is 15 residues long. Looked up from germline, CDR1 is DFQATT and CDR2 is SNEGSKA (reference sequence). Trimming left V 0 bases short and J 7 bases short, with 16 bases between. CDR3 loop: CSARDLRWPSNTIYF. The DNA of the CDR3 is TGCAGTGCTAGAGATCTACGTTGGCCTTCGAACACCATATATTTT.

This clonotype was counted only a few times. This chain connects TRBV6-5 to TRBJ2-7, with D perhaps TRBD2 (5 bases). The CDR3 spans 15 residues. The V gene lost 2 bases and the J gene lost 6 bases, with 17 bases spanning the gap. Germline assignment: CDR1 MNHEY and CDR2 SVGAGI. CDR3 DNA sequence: TGTGCCAGCAGTTACGGCCCCGAGCTAGGAGGCGAGCAGTACTTC. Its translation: CASSYGPELGGEQYF.

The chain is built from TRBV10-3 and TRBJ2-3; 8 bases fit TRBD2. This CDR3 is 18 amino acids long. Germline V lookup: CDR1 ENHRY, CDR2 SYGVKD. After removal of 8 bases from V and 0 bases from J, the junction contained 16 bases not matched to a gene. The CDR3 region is CAIAGGLAGYESTDTQYF. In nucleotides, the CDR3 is TGTGCCATCGCAGGAGGGCTAGCGGGCTATGAGAGCACAGATACGCAGTATTTT.